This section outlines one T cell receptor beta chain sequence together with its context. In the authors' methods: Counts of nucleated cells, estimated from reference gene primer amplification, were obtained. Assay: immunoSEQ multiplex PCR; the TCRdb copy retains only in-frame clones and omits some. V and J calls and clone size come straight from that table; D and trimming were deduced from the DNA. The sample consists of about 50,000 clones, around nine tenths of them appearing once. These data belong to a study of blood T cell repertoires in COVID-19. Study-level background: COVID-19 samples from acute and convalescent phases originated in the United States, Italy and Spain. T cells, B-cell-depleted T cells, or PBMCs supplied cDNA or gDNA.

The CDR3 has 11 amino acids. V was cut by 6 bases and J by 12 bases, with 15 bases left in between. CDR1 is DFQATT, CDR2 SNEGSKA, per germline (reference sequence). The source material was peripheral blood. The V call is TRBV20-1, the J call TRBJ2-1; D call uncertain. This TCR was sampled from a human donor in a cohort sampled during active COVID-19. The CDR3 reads CSAGEAARQFF. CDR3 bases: TGCAGTGCAGGAGAGGCCGCCAGGCAGTTCTTC.